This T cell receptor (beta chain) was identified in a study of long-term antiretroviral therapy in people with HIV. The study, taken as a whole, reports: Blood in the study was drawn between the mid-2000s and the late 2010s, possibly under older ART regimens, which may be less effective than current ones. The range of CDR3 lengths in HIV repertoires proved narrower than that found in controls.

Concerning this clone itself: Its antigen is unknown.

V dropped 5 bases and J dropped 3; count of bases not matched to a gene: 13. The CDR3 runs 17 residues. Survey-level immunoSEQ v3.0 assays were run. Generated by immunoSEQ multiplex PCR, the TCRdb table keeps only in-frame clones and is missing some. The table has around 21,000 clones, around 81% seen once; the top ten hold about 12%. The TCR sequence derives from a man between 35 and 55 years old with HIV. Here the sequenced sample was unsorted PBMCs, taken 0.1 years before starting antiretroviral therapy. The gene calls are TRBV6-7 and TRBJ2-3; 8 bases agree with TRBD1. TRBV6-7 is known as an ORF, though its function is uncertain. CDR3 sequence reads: CASSKYPGQATTDTQYF. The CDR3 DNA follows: TGTGCCAGCAGTAAGTATCCGGGACAGGCCACTACAGATACGCAGTATTTT.